These 32 T cell receptor beta chains came from one sample sequenced in a study of PD-L1 blockade in urothelial cancer (dated by TCRdb to about 2017). The sample's time point label is to be understood as: peripheral blood 6 weeks after treatment start. Library generation was performed with the immunoSEQ multiplex PCR assay. This immuneACCESS table, as held by TCRdb, lists in-frame sequences with V and J called but not all clones. Of the missing ones, under half trace to an unresolved V gene in checked studies; the others have no known cause. For this sample the table gives around 110,000 clones, of which about 91% were detected only once. The biggest ten clones account for approximately 3.8% of the sample. The starting material was PBMCs, obtained around atezolizumab (anti-PD-L1) treatment. The receptors stem from a man in his sixties with urothelial cancer.

The chain is built from TRBV19 and TRBJ2-3; D not certain. The length of the CDR3 is 11 residues. Trimming removed 3 bases from V and 6 bases from J, with 4 bases in between. Germline CDR1 LNHDA, CDR2 SQIVND (reference sequence). The DNA for the CDR3 is TGTGCCAGTAGTATCCGGGATACGCAGTATTTT. Translated, it gives CASSIRDTQYF.

This rearrangement joins TRBV7-2 to TRBJ1-6; possibly TRBD1 for D (5 bases). The CDR3 is 14 amino acids. Trimming shortened V by 1 base and J by 8 bases, and 9 bases separated the two germline ends. Per germline, CDR1 SGHTA and CDR2 FQGNSA. The CDR3 DNA reads as TGTGCCAGCAGCTTAGTCAGGGCGGATTCACCCCTCCACTTT. Translating it yields CASSLVRADSPLHF.

The J gene is TRBJ1-3, the V gene TRBV4-3; a possible D gene is TRBD1 (6 bases). V was shortened by 2 bases and J by 4 bases, with 9 bases between the two germline ends. The germline CDR1 and CDR2 sequences are LGHNA and YSLEER. The CDR3 totals 14 residues. As DNA, the CDR3 is TGCGCCAGCAGCCAACACAGGGACGGAAACACCATATATTTT. Translated, it gives CASSQHRDGNTIYF.

This sequence joins TRBV7-9 and TRBJ2-1; 12 nucleotides agree with TRBD2. Unmatched junction bases numbered 0, after V lost 1 base and J lost 5 bases. CDR1 and CDR2 from the germline V gene are SEHNR and FQNEAQ (reference sequence). There are 15 residues in the CDR3. In DNA form, the CDR3 reads TGTGCCAGCAGCTTAGGACTAGCGGGAGACAATGAGCAGTTCTTC. This sequence encodes CASSLGLAGDNEQFF.

The chain combines TRBV7-8 with TRBJ1-5, with TRBD1 matching over 8 bases. The CDR3 runs 16 residues. Germline V gives CDR1 SGHVS, CDR2 FQNEAQ. V dropped 2 bases and J dropped 6; count of bases not matched to a gene: 9. In DNA, the CDR3 is TGTGCCAGCAGCTTAAGAGCAGGGGGCGATTTTCAGCCCCAGCATTTT. Translating it yields CASSLRAGGDFQPQHF.

This sequence joins TRBV28 and TRBJ2-7, with TRBD1 identical over 8 bases. The length of the CDR3 is 16 residues. CDR1 is MDHEN and CDR2 is SYDVKM in the germline V gene. With 9 bases clipped from V and 5 bases from J, the junction kept 18 bases outside the gene matches. CDR3 coding DNA: TGTGCCAGTCTTCCGGCAGGGGGCATAGGAGAGGACGAGCAGTACTTC. As protein: CASLPAGGIGEDEQYF.

The chain recombines TRBV6-6 with TRBJ1-2; 9 positions agree with TRBD1. From germline, CDR1 is MNHNY and CDR2 SVGAGI (reference sequence). CDR3 length: 15 amino acids. V dropped 0 bases and J dropped 6; count of bases not matched to a gene: 5. The CDR3 is CASSYSPGTGNGYTF. CDR3 DNA sequence: TGTGCCAGCAGTTACTCACCCGGGACAGGGAATGGCTACACCTTC.

Turning to this clone: The same CDR3 also results from other DNA sequences found in this sample. V and J are TRBV7-2 and TRBJ2-1, with TRBD2 matching over 10 bases. Germline loops: CDR1 SGHTA, CDR2 FQGNSA. The CDR3 totals 15 residues. The ends lost 4 bases at V and 4 bases at J; junction bases unmatched: 4. Here the CDR3 reads CASSSTSGLYNEQFF. The CDR3 nucleotides are TGTGCCAGCAGCTCGACTAGCGGGCTTTACAATGAGCAGTTCTTC.

The chain recombines TRBV4-2 with TRBJ1-2; 11 positions agree with TRBD1. Per the germline V gene, CDR1 is LGHNA and CDR2 is YNFKEQ. This CDR3 has 15 residues. After removal of 7 bases from V and 4 bases from J, the junction contained 8 bases not matched to a gene. Written as DNA, the CDR3 is TGTGCCAGCACCCCGGGGACAGGGGGTGGCTATGGCTACACCTTC. Its translation: CASTPGTGGGYGYTF.

This chain uses TRBV6-5 with TRBJ2-7; 9 positions match TRBD1. Germline V gene data show CDR1 as MNHEY and CDR2 as SVGAGI. The CDR3 has 15 amino acids. With V trimmed by 0 bases and J by 1 base, 1 base remained unmatched. The DNA of the CDR3 is TGTGCCAGCAGTTACTCCGGGACAGGGTCCTACGAGCAGTACTTC. Residues: CASSYSGTGSYEQYF.

V is TRBV5-8 and J is TRBJ2-7; TRBD1 might be the D (5 bases). CDR1 is SGHTS, CDR2 YDEGEE, per germline. The CDR3 length is 13 residues. The germline V and J ends were trimmed by 4 bases and 3 bases, with 11 bases remaining between them. This CDR3 is CASSPRTSYEQYF. The CDR3 DNA sequence: TGTGCCAGCAGCCCGCGGACAAGCTACGAGCAGTACTTC.

Here the CDR3 DNA reads TGTGCCAGCAGCTTAGATACGGACTACTCCTACGAGCAGTACTTC. Protein: CASSLDTDYSYEQYF. The chain joins TRBV7-9 to TRBJ2-7, with a possible D match to TRBD2 (6 bases). Germline V gives CDR1 SEHNR, CDR2 FQNEAQ (reference sequence). The CDR3 has 15 amino acids. V lost 1 base, J lost 0 bases, and 10 bases lay in between.

J is TRBJ1-4 and V is TRBV2; 9 nucleotides match TRBD1. This CDR3 has 14 amino acids. J lost 3 bases, V lost 7 bases, and 3 bases had no gene match. Germline lookup yields CDR1 SNHLY and CDR2 FYNNEI. The CDR3 protein is CASTYRGPNEKLFF. Here the CDR3 DNA reads TGTGCCAGCACCTACAGGGGGCCTAATGAAAAACTGTTTTTT.

A single count supports this clone. This chain connects TRBV5-1 to TRBJ2-2, with 7 bases matching TRBD1. Germline V lookup: CDR1 SGHRS, CDR2 YFSETQ. After removal of 0 bases from V and 5 bases from J, the junction contained 7 bases not matched to a gene. The CDR3 is 16 amino acids. Here the CDR3 DNA reads TGCGCCAGCAGCTTGGGACAGGGATACGAAACCGGGGAGCTGTTTTTT. It translates to CASSLGQGYETGELFF.

The chain is built from TRBV7-2 and TRBJ2-2, with 8 bases fitting TRBD2. Germline V gene lookup returns CDR1 SGHTA and CDR2 FQGNSA. This CDR3 is built from 15 residues. The ends lost 5 bases at V and 5 bases at J; junction bases unmatched: 7. Here the CDR3 DNA reads TGTGCCAGCAGCACCGGGGGGGCGTTTACCGGGGAGCTGTTTTTT. Its protein product is CASSTGGAFTGELFF.

This clone was detected once. The gene calls are TRBV25-1 and TRBJ2-7; 12 bases fit TRBD2. CDR1 MGHDK and CDR2 SYGVNS come from the germline V gene. This CDR3 is built from 15 residues. With 9 bases clipped from V and 0 bases from J, the junction kept 6 bases outside the gene matches. The CDR3 region has the DNA TGTGCCAGTGGACTAGCGGGACCAAGCTCCTACGAGCAGTACTTC. Amino acid sequence: CASGLAGPSSYEQYF.

The chain employs TRBV10-3 and TRBJ2-1; 12 bases agree with TRBD2. The length of the CDR3 is 16 residues. The germline gives CDR1 ENHRY, CDR2 SYGVKD. V shed 0 bases, J shed 6 bases, and the junction held 3 bases outside the gene matches. In DNA, the CDR3 is TGTGCCATCAGTGAGTCTCTAGCGGGGGGGCTCAATGAGCAGTTCTTC. This gives the protein CAISESLAGGLNEQFF.

V usage is TRBV4-1 and J usage is TRBJ1-4; D is perhaps TRBD1 (5 bases). V was pared by 0 bases and J by 10 bases, with 15 bases between. Germline V gives CDR1 MGHRA, CDR2 YSYEKL. The CDR3 has 15 amino acids. Here the CDR3 DNA reads TGCGCCAGCAGCCAAGATCCGGGGGATTTTGGAAAACTGTTTTTT. Translating it yields CASSQDPGDFGKLFF.

This chain uses TRBV10-3 with TRBJ2-7, with a possible D match to TRBD1 (5 bases). The germline V gene encodes CDR1 ENHRY and CDR2 SYGVKD. This CDR3 is built from 13 residues. V shed 8 bases and J shed 5 bases, with 16 bases lying between them. The CDR3 region is CAIASRTMNEQYF. DNA for the CDR3: TGTGCCATCGCTTCTCGGACAATGAACGAGCAGTACTTC.

The chain combines TRBV4-1 with TRBJ1-1; possibly TRBD1 for D (5 bases). Trimming cost V 0 bases and J 7 bases, with 15 bases left between them. Germline V gives CDR1 MGHRA, CDR2 YSYEKL. CDR3 length: 15 amino acids. For the CDR3, the DNA is TGCGCCAGCAGCCAAGACCCGGGGAGGGGTGGTGAAGCTTTCTTT. Translating gives CASSQDPGRGGEAFF.

In regard to this clone: Within the sample, other DNA sequences also encode this same CDR3. The J gene is TRBJ2-3, the V gene TRBV9; D not resolved. This CDR3 contains 14 residues. Trimming took 2 bases from V and 1 from J, leaving 8 bases between them. Looked up from germline, CDR1 is SGDLS and CDR2 is YYNGEE. CDR3 protein: CASSVRQGTDTQYF. The CDR3 DNA follows: TGTGCCAGCAGCGTGAGACAAGGCACAGATACGCAGTATTTT.

This chain joins TRBV18 and TRBJ2-7; TRBD2 aligns across 8 bases. Trimming removed 4 bases from V and 3 bases from J; junction bases left unmatched: 8. The CDR3 is 15 amino acids. The germline CDR1 and CDR2 sequences are KGHSH and LQKENI. The CDR3 spells CASSLTGGGIYEQYF. As DNA, the CDR3 is TGTGCCAGCTCACTGACGGGCGGGGGGATCTACGAGCAGTACTTC.

J is TRBJ2-7 and V is TRBV19, with D uncertain. CDR3 length equals 13 residues. Germline CDR1 reads LNHDA; CDR2 reads SQIVND (reference sequence). With 5 bases removed from V and 0 bases from J, the gap between germline ends came to 8 bases. CDR3 DNA sequence: TGTGCCAGTAGTCCGCGGATCTCCTACGAGCAGTACTTC. Protein sequence: CASSPRISYEQYF.

The genes are TRBV5-1 and TRBJ1-1; a weak D match, TRBD1 (5 bases). Trimming cost V 4 bases and J 5 bases, with 12 bases left between them. From germline, CDR1 is SGHRS and CDR2 YFSETQ. This CDR3 comprises 13 residues. The CDR3 protein is CASSPGGGTEAFF. The CDR3 DNA reads TGCGCCAGCAGCCCCGGGGGGGGGACTGAAGCTTTCTTT. Looking up the rest from reference TRBV5-1 and TRBJ1-1 gives the full variable domain: KAGVTQTPRYLIKTRGQQVTLSCSPISGHRSVSWYQQTPGQGLQFLFEYFSETQRNKGNFPGRFSGRQFSNSRSEMNVSTLELGDSALYLCASSPGGGTEAFFGQGTRLTVV.

The chain carries TRBV7-2 and TRBJ1-1; 8 positions match TRBD1. The CDR3 is 14 amino acids. The V gene end was trimmed by 6 bases and the J gene end by 5 bases; junction bases not matched to a gene: 8. Per the germline V gene, CDR1 is SGHTA and CDR2 is FQGNSA. The CDR3 reads CASSYDRGRTEAFF. The DNA for the CDR3 is TGTGCCAGCAGTTATGACAGGGGACGGACTGAAGCTTTCTTT.

The gene calls are TRBV5-1 and TRBJ1-2; TRBD1 matches at 9 bases. The germline V gene encodes CDR1 SGHRS and CDR2 YFSETQ. Trimming removed 7 bases from V and 4 bases from J; junction bases left unmatched: 8. The CDR3 contains 14 residues. The DNA for the CDR3 is TGCGCCAGCGGTACAGGGGGCTCGGCCTATGGCTACACCTTC. Amino acid sequence: CASGTGGSAYGYTF.

V usage is TRBV19 and J usage is TRBJ2-2, with D possibly matching TRBD1 (6 bases). This CDR3 is 16 amino acids long. CDR1 is LNHDA and CDR2 is SQIVND in the germline V gene (reference sequence). The V end was cut by 7 bases, the J end by 4 bases, with 19 bases between. As DNA, the CDR3 is TGTGCCAGTACCCCCCTCCCGGGGACAATCACCGGGGAGCTGTTTTTT. This encodes CASTPLPGTITGELFF.

This chain links TRBV14 with TRBJ2-3; 8 bases match TRBD2. Germline CDR1 reads SGHDN; CDR2 reads FVKESK. The V gene end was trimmed by 4 bases and the J gene end by 2 bases; junction bases not matched to a gene: 8. The CDR3 runs to 16 residues. This CDR3 reads CASSRRGAYDTDTQYF. The CDR3 nucleotides are TGTGCCAGCAGCCGGCGGGGGGCTTACGACACAGATACGCAGTATTTT. The entire variable domain, with the rest obtained from reference TRBV14 and TRBJ2-3, is as follows: EAGVTQFPSHSVIEKGQTVTLRCDPISGHDNLYWYRRVMGKEIKFLLHFVKESKQDESGMPNNRFLAERTGGTYSTLKVQPAELEDSGVYFCASSRRGAYDTDTQYFGPGTRLTVL.

The gene calls are TRBV10-3 and TRBJ2-1, with 12 bases identical to TRBD2. The V gene end was trimmed by 0 bases and the J gene end by 0 bases; junction bases not matched to a gene: 3. Germline CDR1 reads ENHRY; CDR2 reads SYGVKD. CDR3 length: 18 amino acids. In nucleotides, the CDR3 is TGTGCCATCAGTGAGTCAACTAGCGGGAGGCACTCCTACAATGAGCAGTTCTTC. Its protein product is CAISESTSGRHSYNEQFF.

The V gene is TRBV19, the J gene TRBJ1-1; 8 nucleotides line up with TRBD1. From germline, CDR1 is LNHDA and CDR2 SQIVND (reference sequence). V lost 7 bases to trimming and J lost 1 base; unmatched junction nucleotides: 11. The CDR3 sequence is 16 residues long. CDR3 sequence: CASKPLTGAGNTEAFF. The CDR3 DNA follows: TGTGCCAGTAAACCTCTGACAGGGGCTGGGAACACTGAAGCTTTCTTT. Full variable domain (missing parts from reference TRBV19 and TRBJ1-1): DGGITQSPKYLFRKEGQNVTLSCEQNLNHDAMYWYRQDPGQGLRLIYYSQIVNDFQKGDIAEGYSVSREKKESFPLTVTSAQKNPTAFYLCASKPLTGAGNTEAFFGQGTRLTVV.

This clone was picked up one time. The chain joins TRBV7-3 to TRBJ2-4; a weak D match, TRBD1 (6 bases). Looked up from germline, CDR1 is SGHTA and CDR2 is FQGTGA. The CDR3 sequence is 16 residues long. The V and J ends lost 1 base and 0 bases respectively, with 10 bases between them. Here the CDR3 reads CASSLRTGQAKNIQYF. CDR3 in DNA: TGTGCCAGCAGCTTAAGAACAGGGCAAGCCAAAAACATTCAGTACTTC.

The V and J genes are TRBV2 and TRBJ1-2; D call uncertain. The germline CDR1 and CDR2 sequences are SNHLY and FYNNEI. The CDR3 runs to 15 residues. V lost 4 bases, J lost 3 bases, and 15 bases lay in between. The chain's CDR3 is CASSGEGSSDYGYTF. The CDR3 region has the DNA TGTGCCAGCAGTGGTGAAGGATCTAGCGACTATGGCTACACCTTC.